These 29 T cell receptor beta chains originate from one sample sequenced in a study of T cell responses to AZD1222 COVID-19 vaccine. Libraries were prepared by immunoSEQ multiplex PCR; TCRdb keeps only in-frame clonotypes and omits some of them. The data contain some 200,000 clones, around 90% of them singletons. Source: peripheral blood, taken on day 0 of AZD1222 vaccination. All receptors derive from an adult in good health.

The chain combines TRBV4-1 with TRBJ2-5, with D possibly TRBD2 on 6 matching bases. This CDR3 is 15 amino acids long. V gave up 3 bases and J gave up 5 bases, with 16 bases separating them. CDR1 and CDR2 (germline): MGHRA, YSYEKL. The CDR3 protein is CASSQFGTPRETQYF. The CDR3 coding sequence is TGCGCCAGCAGCCAGTTTGGGACTCCCCGGGAGACCCAGTACTTC.

The gene calls are TRBV3-1 (or the pseudogene TRBV3-2) and TRBJ1-6; no clear D gene. The CDR3 is 13 amino acids. The V gene's germline CDR1 is LGHDT and CDR2 YNNKEL (reference sequence). V gave up 4 bases and J gave up 3 bases, with 4 bases separating them. CDR3 sequence: CASSLDYNSPLHF. As DNA, the CDR3 is TGTGCCAGCAGCCTGGACTATAATTCACCCCTCCACTTT.

In this sample, this clone turned up a few times. The chain joins TRBV6-5 to TRBJ1-2; D is possibly TRBD1 (6 bases). The CDR3 is 13 residues long. Trimming cost V 7 bases and J 8 bases, with 17 bases left between them. CDR1 MNHEY and CDR2 SVGAGI come from the germline V gene. The CDR3 DNA is TGTGCCAGCAACAACCCGGGAGGGGGAGGCTACACCTTC. Encoded protein: CASNNPGGGGYTF.

This chain's CDR3 is CASSLQGNSPLHF. Here the CDR3 DNA reads TGTGCCAGCAGCTTACAGGGTAACTCACCCCTCCACTTT. V usage is TRBV5-8 and J usage is TRBJ1-6; D is possibly TRBD1 (6 bases). This CDR3 has 13 amino acids. V lost 2 bases, J lost 10 bases, and 10 bases lay in between. Germline V gene lookup returns CDR1 SGHTS and CDR2 YDEGEE.

The chain couples TRBV5-1 to TRBJ1-1; D ambiguous. The CDR3 covers 13 residues. Germline loops: CDR1 SGHRS, CDR2 YFSETQ. V lost 6 bases and J 8 bases, leaving 17 bases between the germline ends. The CDR3 reads CASTLNSDGEAFF. The CDR3 region has the DNA TGCGCCAGCACCTTAAACTCGGACGGAGAAGCTTTCTTT.

There are a few counts of this clone. The chain uses TRBV9 and TRBJ2-3, with TRBD2 matching 8 bases. This CDR3 region has 15 residues. Germline CDR1 is SGDLS and CDR2 is YYNGEE. With V trimmed by 3 bases and J by 1 base, 4 bases remained unmatched. In DNA, the CDR3 is TGTGCCAGCAGCGCGACGGGACTAGGCACAGATACGCAGTATTTT. It codes for CASSATGLGTDTQYF.

This clone was observed a single time. This sequence joins TRBV4-2 and TRBJ2-3; D is possibly TRBD2 (7 bases). The V gene lost 0 bases and the J gene lost 8 bases, with 15 bases spanning the gap. The CDR3 sequence is 15 residues long. Germline V lookup: CDR1 LGHNA, CDR2 YNFKEQ. CDR3 bases: TGTGCCAGCAGCCAAGATCTGGGAGGGGGGGGTACGCAGTATTTT. It specifies CASSQDLGGGGTQYF.

The chain couples TRBV5-4 to TRBJ2-2, with TRBD1 identical over 8 bases. V shed 3 bases and J 4 bases; nucleotides not matched to a gene: 5. The CDR3 covers 15 residues. Germline assignment: CDR1 SGHNT and CDR2 YYREEE (reference sequence). The CDR3 is CASSSRTGTTGELFF. CDR3 sequence (DNA): TGTGCCAGCAGCTCAAGGACAGGGACCACCGGGGAGCTGTTTTTT.

V gene TRBV3-1 (or the pseudogene TRBV3-2) combines with J gene TRBJ2-5; TRBD2 aligns across 11 bases. This CDR3 is 15 amino acids long. The V gene end was trimmed by 4 bases and the J gene end by 4 bases; junction bases not matched to a gene: 5. Looked up from germline, CDR1 is LGHDT and CDR2 is YNNKEL (reference sequence). This chain's CDR3 is CASSPTSGAGETQYF. Written as DNA, the CDR3 is TGTGCCAGCAGCCCGACTAGCGGGGCAGGAGAGACCCAGTACTTC.

This rearrangement joins TRBV18 to TRBJ2-3, with D perhaps TRBD2 (5 bases). The CDR3 loop spans 15 amino acids. CDR1 is KGHSH, CDR2 LQKENI, per germline. V dropped 2 bases and J dropped 1 base, with 10 bases sitting between them. This CDR3 reads CASSPDYLRTDTQYF. Here the CDR3 DNA reads TGTGCCAGCTCACCAGACTATCTCCGCACAGATACGCAGTATTTT.

As to this clone: The sample has other DNA sequences that encode this CDR3 too. The chain carries TRBV18 and TRBJ1-6; 8 bases are shared with TRBD1. In germline, CDR1 is KGHSH, CDR2 LQKENI. V shed 2 bases and J 7 bases; nucleotides not matched to a gene: 1. The CDR3 sequence is 14 residues long. The CDR3, as DNA: TGTGCCAGCTCACCAGACAGGGGAAATTCACCCCTCCACTTT. It yields the protein CASSPDRGNSPLHF.

The chain recombines TRBV7-6 with TRBJ1-2; D unresolved. The CDR3 is 14 amino acids. V was trimmed by 1 base and J by 8 bases, leaving 14 bases between them. Germline CDR1 SGHVS, CDR2 FNYEAQ. The CDR3 bases are TGTGCCAGCAGCTTAGACGCAGGCTTAAAGGGCTACACCTTC. This codes for CASSLDAGLKGYTF.

In regard to this clone: Different DNA sequences within this sample yield the same CDR3. The chain couples TRBV18 to TRBJ2-5, with D perhaps matching TRBD1 (5 bases). The V gene's germline CDR1 is KGHSH and CDR2 LQKENI. This CDR3 is 13 amino acids long. V was trimmed by 4 bases and J by 1 base, leaving 7 bases between them. CDR3 protein: CASSRGSQETQYF. The CDR3 bases are TGTGCCAGCTCACGGGGCAGCCAAGAGACCCAGTACTTC.

The chain joins TRBV20-1 to TRBJ2-6; tentatively, D is TRBD2 (5 bases). CDR1 is DFQATT, CDR2 SNEGSKA, per germline (reference sequence). V shed 3 bases and J shed 0 bases, with 9 bases lying between them. This CDR3 comprises 15 residues. As DNA, the CDR3 is TGCAGTGCTAGTGGCGGGTACTCTGGGGCCAACGTCCTGACTTTC. Residues: CSASGGYSGANVLTF.

This sequence joins TRBV7-9 and TRBJ2-7; 7 nucleotides align to TRBD1. V lost 4 bases, J lost 1 base, and 7 bases stayed unmatched. The CDR3 runs to 15 residues. The V gene's germline CDR1 is SEHNR and CDR2 FQNEAQ (reference sequence). CDR3 sequence (DNA): TGTGCCAGCAGCTCCCGACAGGGAGTTTCCTACGAGCAGTACTTC. It yields the protein CASSSRQGVSYEQYF. Full variable domain (outside the CDR3, taken from reference TRBV7-9 and TRBJ2-7): DTGVSQNPRHKITKRGQNVTFRCDPISEHNRLYWYRQTLGQGPEFLTYFQNEAQLEKSRLLSDRFSAERPKGSFSTLEIQRTEQGDSAMYLCASSSRQGVSYEQYFGPGTRLTVT.

The chain couples TRBV11-3 to TRBJ2-5; 9 nucleotides agree with TRBD1. Germline-derived CDR1 and CDR2 are SGHNT and YENEEA. V lost 3 bases and J lost 2; bases outside the gene matches: 1. This CDR3 contains 14 residues. CDR3 sequence reads: CASSFGQGQETQYF. CDR3 DNA: TGTGCCAGCAGCTTTGGACAGGGGCAAGAGACCCAGTACTTC.

CDR3 nucleotides: TGTGCCAGCAGTGAAGCGCTTCGGGGACAGGGGTCCTCACCCCTCCACTTT. It encodes CASSEALRGQGSSPLHF. The chain has TRBV2 and TRBJ1-6; TRBD1 aligns across 10 bases. Germline V gene lookup returns CDR1 SNHLY and CDR2 FYNNEI. The CDR3 runs to 17 residues. After removal of 0 bases from V and 10 bases from J, the junction contained 9 bases not matched to a gene.

The chain carries TRBV6-5 and TRBJ1-4; 7 bases align to TRBD1. With 6 bases clipped from V and 7 bases from J, the junction kept 5 bases outside the gene matches. The CDR3 spans 13 residues. Germline lookup yields CDR1 MNHEY and CDR2 SVGAGI. CDR3 protein: CASRGGFGEKLFF. As DNA, the CDR3 is TGTGCCAGCAGAGGGGGCTTCGGTGAAAAACTGTTTTTT.

This chain joins TRBV18 and TRBJ2-7; D might be TRBD1 (6 bases). The germline V gene has CDR1 KGHSH and CDR2 LQKENI. CDR3 length: 11 amino acids. The CDR3 loop is CASRDTYEQYF. DNA of the CDR3: TGTGCTAGCCGGGACACCTACGAGCAGTACTTC.

The V call is TRBV24-1, the J call TRBJ2-5; D is perhaps TRBD1 (5 bases). The V end lost 2 bases, the J end lost 10 bases, and 22 bases lay between the germline ends. The CDR3 contains 16 residues. CDR1 and CDR2 (germline): KGHDR, SFDVKD. This chain's CDR3 is CATSDSRQPNIDGQYF. CDR3 DNA sequence: TGTGCCACCAGTGATTCGCGACAGCCGAATATTGATGGCCAGTACTTC.

This chain links TRBV28 with TRBJ1-2; D is undetermined. Germline assignment: CDR1 MDHEN and CDR2 SYDVKM. The CDR3 runs to 13 residues. The V end was cut by 3 bases, the J end by 7 bases, with 12 bases between. Here the CDR3 reads CASSLPGSIGYTF. CDR3 nucleotides: TGTGCCAGCAGTTTGCCGGGATCTATTGGCTACACCTTC.

The chain recombines TRBV6-5 with TRBJ2-7; D is undetermined. The V and J ends lost 5 bases and 0 bases respectively, with 8 bases between them. The CDR3 extends over 13 amino acids. Looked up from germline, CDR1 is MNHEY and CDR2 is SVGAGI. DNA for the CDR3: TGTGCCAGCAGTATCGGTCTCTCCTACGAGCAGTACTTC. It yields the protein CASSIGLSYEQYF.

This clone was observed a single time. The chain's CDR3 is CATGHYGYTF. The CDR3 DNA sequence: TGTGCCACAGGGCACTATGGCTACACCTTC. V usage is TRBV10-3 and J usage is TRBJ1-2; tentative D call: TRBD1 (5 bases). The germline V gene has CDR1 ENHRY and CDR2 SYGVKD. CDR3 length: 10 residues. The V and J ends lost 10 bases and 3 bases respectively, with 6 bases between them.

The J gene is TRBJ1-6, the V gene TRBV19, with TRBD1 as a possible D gene (5 bases). CDR1 and CDR2 (germline): LNHDA, SQIVND (reference sequence). This CDR3 region has 17 residues. V was pared by 3 bases and J by 0 bases, with 12 bases between. In DNA form, the CDR3 reads TGTGCCAGTAGTATGGTGTCAGGGAGCTCCTATAATTCACCCCTCCACTTT. As protein: CASSMVSGSSYNSPLHF.

The genes are TRBV27 and TRBJ1-2, with D possibly matching TRBD1 (5 bases). The CDR3 has 13 residues. The V gene's germline CDR1 is MNHEY and CDR2 SMNVEV (reference sequence). V was clipped by 6 bases and J by 2 bases, with 10 bases between them. The CDR3 DNA follows: TGTGCCAGCAGGGGGGACGCCAACTATGGCTACACCTTC. It translates to CASRGDANYGYTF.

The CDR3 region is CASRPDSATNEKLFF. The CDR3 DNA sequence: TGTGCCAGCAGACCGGACAGTGCAACTAATGAAAAACTGTTTTTT. The chain has TRBV5-4 and TRBJ1-4; a possible D gene is TRBD1 (6 bases). V lost 5 bases and J 0 bases, leaving 11 bases between the germline ends. The CDR3 spans 15 residues. The germline gives CDR1 SGHNT, CDR2 YYREEE (reference sequence).

The gene calls are TRBV5-6 and TRBJ1-1, with no clear D. Per the germline V gene, CDR1 is SGHDT and CDR2 is YYEEEE. This CDR3 comprises 12 residues. V lost 4 bases and J lost 7, with 11 bases in between. CDR3 sequence reads: CASSNENGEAFF. Here the CDR3 DNA reads TGTGCCAGCAGCAATGAGAACGGTGAAGCTTTCTTT.

This chain links TRBV11-2 with TRBJ2-2; 8 positions agree with TRBD1. The CDR3 length is 15 residues. The germline CDR1 and CDR2 sequences are SGHAT and FQNNGV. Trimming cost V 5 bases and J 6 bases; bases outside gene matches: 8. The chain's CDR3 is CASSTFFRGPGELFF. The DNA for the CDR3 is TGTGCCAGCAGCACCTTTTTCAGGGGGCCCGGGGAGCTGTTTTTT.

The rearrangement joins TRBV18 to TRBJ2-3, with a tentative D call TRBD1 (6 bases). There are 15 residues in the CDR3. Between the trimmed V and J ends, which lost 4 bases and 4 bases, there was a span of 15 bases. Germline CDR1 is KGHSH and CDR2 is LQKENI. The CDR3 nucleotides read TGTGCCAGCTCACGGGACAAAACCCCTGCAGATACGCAGTATTTT. Protein: CASSRDKTPADTQYF.